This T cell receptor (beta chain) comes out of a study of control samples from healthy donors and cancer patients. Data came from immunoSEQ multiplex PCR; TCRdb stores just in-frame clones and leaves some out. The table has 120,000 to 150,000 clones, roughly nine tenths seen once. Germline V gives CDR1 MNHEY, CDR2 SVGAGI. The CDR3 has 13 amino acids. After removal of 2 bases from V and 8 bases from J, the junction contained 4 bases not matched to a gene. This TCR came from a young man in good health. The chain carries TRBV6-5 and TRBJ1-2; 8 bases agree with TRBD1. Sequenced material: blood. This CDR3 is CASSYGQGLGYTF. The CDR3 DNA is TGTGCCAGCAGTTACGGACAGGGCTTAGGCTACACCTTC.